The present T cell receptor beta chain was sequenced within a study of T cell repertoires in cytomegalovirus infection. As for the study in general: Matching HLA type, along with CMV infection, was indicated by public TCR beta signatures.

This clonotype was seen many times. Its antigen is not known. TCRdb re-derived calls from the reads in MiXCR, one entry per CDR3 protein. The sample contains 100,000 to 150,000 distinct CDR3 sequences, 30% to 40% of which appear only once. The CDR3 spans 14 residues. Trimming stripped 5 bases from V and 6 bases from J, with 16 bases between. The germline V gene encodes CDR1 SEHNR and CDR2 FQNEAQ (reference sequence). Study-level findings and limits: Carriers of CMV plus the relevant HLA were identified by cumulative public TCR beta family frequency. Dominating the ex vivo response were HLA-C-restricted CMV-specific TCR beta clonotypes.

This sample comprised CD8+ T cells from cultured PBMCs, obtained from culture after CMV antigen stimulation. The sequence was collected from a human donor in good health (CMV status not recorded). Some clones in this sample may be carry-over from other donors' samples. V is TRBV7-9 and J is TRBJ1-2; D may be TRBD1 (5 bases). The DNA for the CDR3 is TGTGCCAGCAGCCGAGAGGCGGGACTCCATGGCTACACCTTC. Protein product: CASSREAGLHGYTF.